Listed below are T cell receptor beta chains from one sample, sequenced in a study of cytomegalovirus exposure and HLA in healthy donors. Profiling relied on immunoSEQ multiplex PCR, and the TCRdb table lists in-frame clones only, not all of them. The top ten hold 2.6% of the sample, which has about 240,000 clones, approximately 90% seen once. What was sequenced was PBMCs. These receptors all stem from a man younger than 35 in good health and CMV-seronegative. Each CDR3 is given with its conserved first and last residue. The order of the fields is V gene, clone size, J gene, D gene, CDR3 DNA, CDR3 protein. D genes are given only for firm matches. Rows give clone size only sometimes, using once, few, many, or a class for an expanded clone.

V: TRBV9; size: NA; J: TRBJ1-5; D: TRBD1; DNA: TGTGCCAGCTCAGGGGGATTAAGCAATCAGCCCCAGCATTTT; CDR3: CASSGGLSNQPQHF
V: TRBV5-1; size: NA; J: TRBJ1-2; D: NA; DNA: TGCGCCAGCAGCTCGGACAGCTATGGCTACACCTTC; CDR3: CASSSDSYGYTF
V: TRBV7-2; size: NA; J: TRBJ2-1; D: TRBD1; DNA: TGTGCCAGCAGCTCCGGGACAGGGCAGTTCTTC; CDR3: CASSSGTGQFF
V: TRBV18; size: NA; J: TRBJ1-1; D: TRBD1; DNA: TGTGCCAGCTCACCGACAGGGGGTTTTATCGCTGAAGCTTTCTTT; CDR3: CASSPTGGFIAEAFF
V: TRBV7-2; size: NA; J: TRBJ1-2; D: TRBD1; DNA: TGTGCCAGCAGCCCGCGGGACAGGTTGGGTGGCTACACCTTC; CDR3: CASSPRDRLGGYTF
V: TRBV6-5; size: NA; J: TRBJ2-2; D: TRBD2; DNA: TGTGCCAGCAGTTACTACGGGGGGGAGTACACCGGGGAGCTGTTTTTT; CDR3: CASSYYGGEYTGELFF
V: TRBV4-1; size: NA; J: TRBJ2-1; D: TRBD2; DNA: TGCGCCAGCAGCCAAGACCCAGCGGGAGGCCCCAATGAGCAGTTCTTC; CDR3: CASSQDPAGGPNEQFF
V: TRBV19; size: NA; J: TRBJ2-1; D: TRBD1; DNA: TGTGCCAGTACCCTCTCCGGGACAGGCTACAATGAGCAGTTCTTC; CDR3: CASTLSGTGYNEQFF
V: TRBV9; size: NA; J: TRBJ1-2; D: TRBD1; DNA: TGTGCCAGCAGCGGGCGGACAGGGAAGACTGGCTACACCTTC; CDR3: CASSGRTGKTGYTF
V: TRBV2; size: NA; J: TRBJ2-5; D: TRBD2; DNA: TGTGCCACTATACTAGCGGGAGTAATTAGCGGAGAGACCCAGTACTTC; CDR3: CATILAGVISGETQYF
V: TRBV12-2; size: NA; J: TRBJ2-3; D: NA; DNA: TGTGCGAATTCGGGGGGTCGACGCACAGATACGCAGTATTTT; CDR3: CANSGGRRTDTQYF
V: TRBV21-1; size: few; J: TRBJ1-5; D: NA; DNA: TGTGCCAGCAGCAAAGGCCTACGGGAAAATCAGCCCCAGCATTTT; CDR3: CASSKGLRENQPQHF
V: TRBV4-1; size: NA; J: TRBJ2-3; D: TRBD2; DNA: TGCGCCAGCAGCCCAAATTCAGCGGGGGGTGGAATGGATACGCAGTATTTT; CDR3: CASSPNSAGGGMDTQYF
V: TRBV4-1; size: few; J: TRBJ1-3; D: NA; DNA: TGCGCCAGCAGCCAAGACAGAAATTCTGGAAACACCATATATTTT; CDR3: CASSQDRNSGNTIYF
V: TRBV18; size: NA; J: TRBJ2-7; D: NA; DNA: TGTGCCAGCTCACCGGGGGGGGCGACCTACGAGCAGTACTTC; CDR3: CASSPGGATYEQYF
V: TRBV5-1; size: NA; J: TRBJ2-7; D: TRBD1; DNA: TGCGCCAGCAGCTTGGGACAGGGTGGCTACGAGCAGTACTTC; CDR3: CASSLGQGGYEQYF
V: TRBV23-1; size: few; J: TRBJ1-1; D: NA; DNA: TGCGCCAGCAGTCAGTCGGACAGCACTGAAGCTTTCTTT; CDR3: CASSQSDSTEAFF
V: TRBV28; size: NA; J: TRBJ2-4; D: TRBD1; DNA: TGTGCCAGCAGTTTACAAGAGGGACAGCAAAACATTCAGTACTTC; CDR3: CASSLQEGQQNIQYF
V: TRBV5-1; size: once; J: TRBJ2-7; D: NA; DNA: TGCGCCAGCAGCTTGGACAGGCCTGCCCACGAGCAGTACTTC; CDR3: CASSLDRPAHEQYF
V: TRBV4-3; size: NA; J: TRBJ2-2; D: NA; DNA: TGCGCCAGCAGCCAAGACATCAGGGCCACCGGGGAGCTGTTTTTT; CDR3: CASSQDIRATGELFF
V: TRBV2; size: NA; J: TRBJ1-2; D: NA; DNA: TGTGCCAGCAGTGAAGGCACAGCTTACTATGGCTACACCTTC; CDR3: CASSEGTAYYGYTF
V: TRBV7-3; size: NA; J: TRBJ2-1; D: NA; DNA: TGTGCCAGCAGCCCTTGGGACTGGAACAATGAGCAGTTCTTC; CDR3: CASSPWDWNNEQFF
V: TRBV28; size: NA; J: TRBJ2-2; D: NA; DNA: TGTGCCAGCAGTGTAGCCCTAAACACCGGGGAGCTGTTTTTT; CDR3: CASSVALNTGELFF
V: TRBV30; size: NA; J: TRBJ2-3; D: TRBD2; DNA: TGTGCCTGGAGTGTCGGGACTAGCGGGGGGACCGATACGCAGTATTTT; CDR3: CAWSVGTSGGTDTQYF
V: TRBV28; size: few; J: TRBJ1-2; D: NA; DNA: TGTGCCAGCAGTTTATCAGGGTATGGCTACACCTTC; CDR3: CASSLSGYGYTF
V: TRBV4-3; size: NA; J: TRBJ2-2; D: NA; DNA: TGCGCCAGCAGCCAAGTCGGCGGAGGGGTTTCCGGGGAGCTGTTTTTT; CDR3: CASSQVGGGVSGELFF
V: TRBV10-3; size: NA; J: TRBJ2-7; D: TRBD2; DNA: TGTGCCATCAGTGATGTTGCGGGAGGGGGCGAGCAGTACTTC; CDR3: CAISDVAGGGEQYF
V: TRBV6-5; size: NA; J: TRBJ2-1; D: TRBD2; DNA: TGTGCCAGCAGTTTCATAGCGGGGGGGCCTTTAGGGCAGTTCTTC; CDR3: CASSFIAGGPLGQFF
V: TRBV6-5; size: NA; J: TRBJ1-3; D: TRBD1; DNA: TGTGCCAGCAGTTACCGCGGGACAGGGTTATTGGACACCATATATTTT; CDR3: CASSYRGTGLLDTIYF
V: TRBV2; size: NA; J: TRBJ2-1; D: TRBD2; DNA: TGTGCCAGCCGGTTAGGGACTAGTTACAATGAGCAGTTCTTC; CDR3: CASRLGTSYNEQFF
V: TRBV5-4; size: NA; J: TRBJ2-3; D: NA; DNA: TGTGCCAGCAGCTTGGAGAACAGGTATACAGATACGCAGTATTTT; CDR3: CASSLENRYTDTQYF
V: TRBV5-1; size: NA; J: TRBJ2-2; D: TRBD2; DNA: TGCGCCAGCAGCTTGACTAGCGGCTATACCGGGGAGCTGTTTTTT; CDR3: CASSLTSGYTGELFF
V: TRBV7-6; size: NA; J: TRBJ1-1; D: TRBD1; DNA: TGTGCCAGCAGCCGGGACAGGGTGGACACTGAAGCTTTCTTT; CDR3: CASSRDRVDTEAFF
V: TRBV2; size: NA; J: TRBJ1-1; D: TRBD1; DNA: TGTGCCAGCAGTTGGGACAGTCCGTCCGCTTTCTTT; CDR3: CASSWDSPSAFF
V: TRBV10-3; size: NA; J: TRBJ1-2; D: TRBD1; DNA: TGTGCCATCAAGGGACAGGACAACTATGGCTACACCTTC; CDR3: CAIKGQDNYGYTF
V: TRBV7-2; size: NA; J: TRBJ2-7; D: TRBD2; DNA: TGTGCCAGCAGCGCCACCGGGACTATGGTTTACGAGCAGTACTTC; CDR3: CASSATGTMVYEQYF
V: TRBV7-9; size: NA; J: TRBJ2-1; D: TRBD1; DNA: TGTGCCAGCAGCTTAGCGGGACAGCCTAGATACAATGAGCAGTTCTTC; CDR3: CASSLAGQPRYNEQFF
V: TRBV7-8; size: NA; J: TRBJ1-6; D: NA; DNA: TGTGCCAGCAGCCGAGCAGGGGATTCACCCCTCCACTTT; CDR3: CASSRAGDSPLHF
V: TRBV5-1; size: NA; J: TRBJ1-3; D: NA; DNA: TGCGCCAGCAGCTTTGACAGAAGAAACACCATATATTTT; CDR3: CASSFDRRNTIYF
V: TRBV30; size: NA; J: TRBJ2-1; D: NA; DNA: TGTGCCTGGAGTGGGCCAGGAGCGGCTGAGCAGTTCTTC; CDR3: CAWSGPGAAEQFF